The 4 T cell receptor beta chains listed next were all sequenced from one sample in a study of OX40 agonist ivuxolimab in advanced cancers. TCRdb's table, derived via immunoSEQ multiplex PCR, lists solely in-frame clones and lacks some. This sample carries 60,000 to 90,000 clones, around 89% of them seen once, and the ten largest clones take around 0.98%. The sample consisted of CD4+ or CD8+ T cells sorted from blood, taken in a trial of the OX40 agonist ivuxolimab. These receptors were obtained from an adult with an advanced solid tumor such as melanoma, head and neck, liver or kidney cancer.

The chain uses TRBV19 and TRBJ1-4; 7 bases fit TRBD1. V lost 3 bases, J lost 3 bases, and 1 base stayed unmatched. The CDR3 is 14 residues long. Germline CDR1 is LNHDA and CDR2 is SQIVND (reference sequence). Here the CDR3 DNA reads TGTGCCAGTAGTATTCAGGGGGCTAATGAAAAACTGTTTTTT. Encoded protein: CASSIQGANEKLFF. The full variable domain, completed using reference TRBV19 and TRBJ1-4, is DGGITQSPKYLFRKEGQNVTLSCEQNLNHDAMYWYRQDPGQGLRLIYYSQIVNDFQKGDIAEGYSVSREKKESFPLTVTSAQKNPTAFYLCASSIQGANEKLFFGSGTQLSVL.

The rearrangement uses TRBV28 and TRBJ2-7, with unresolved D. The CDR3 consists of 12 residues. The V and J ends lost 8 bases and 5 bases respectively, with 13 bases between them. Per the germline V gene, CDR1 is MDHEN and CDR2 is SYDVKM. CDR3 DNA sequence: TGTGCCAGCGGTGTAGGTTGGAACGAGCAGTACTTC. This translates into CASGVGWNEQYF.

Here the CDR3 reads CASSDLRGHSGANVLTF. In DNA form, the CDR3 reads TGTGCCAGCAGTGACTTGCGGGGGCACTCTGGGGCCAACGTCCTGACTTTC. The rearrangement uses TRBV6-1 and TRBJ2-6; a possible D gene is TRBD2 (7 bases). Deletions cut 3 bases from V and 0 bases from J, with 12 bases between. CDR1 MNHNS and CDR2 SASEGT come from the germline V gene. The CDR3 runs 17 residues.

The chain joins TRBV7-2 to TRBJ2-5; possible D gene TRBD2, 6 bases. Trimming left V 3 bases short and J 2 bases short, with 13 bases between. The V gene's germline CDR1 is SGHTA and CDR2 FQGNSA. The CDR3 covers 15 residues. DNA of the CDR3: TGTGCCAGCAGCTTGGGAGGATCGGGACAAGAGACCCAGTACTTC. It encodes CASSLGGSGQETQYF.